The 30 T cell receptor beta chains reported below all come from one sample, sequenced in a study of neurological immune-mediated disorders. Via MiXCR, TCRdb re-called the 5' RACE reads, giving one row per CDR3 protein. The sample has 28,000 or so distinct CDR3 sequences; 10% to 15% are singletons. Sequencing used PBMCs. The receptors were gathered from a man aged 60 to 69 in good health.

This clonotype came up many times. The chain joins TRBV20-1 to TRBJ2-3, with D perhaps matching TRBD2 (6 bases). Looked up from germline, CDR1 is DFQATT and CDR2 is SNEGSKA (reference sequence). V was pared by 5 bases and J by 1 base, with 19 bases between. The CDR3 is 16 amino acids. CDR3 residues: CSAEHSGSRGTDTQYF. The CDR3 DNA follows: TGCAGTGCTGAACATAGCGGATCTAGGGGCACAGATACGCAGTATTTT.

This clonotype showed up just a few times. The chain combines TRBV5-1 with TRBJ2-7; D tentatively fits TRBD1 or TRBD2 (6 bases each). This CDR3 has 15 residues. V was trimmed by 2 bases and J by 2 bases, leaving 14 bases between them. The germline V gene has CDR1 SGHRS and CDR2 YFSETQ. The CDR3 nucleotides read TGCGCCAGCAGCTTTGAGGGGGGTAACCCCTACGAGCAGTACTTC. It encodes CASSFEGGNPYEQYF. Combining the CDR3 with reference TRBV5-1 and TRBJ2-7 gives the whole variable domain KAGVTQTPRYLIKTRGQQVTLSCSPISGHRSVSWYQQTPGQGLQFLFEYFSETQRNKGNFPGRFSGRQFSNSRSEMNVSTLELGDSALYLCASSFEGGNPYEQYFGPGTRLTVT.

This clonotype has at least ten counts. The chain combines TRBV7-3 with TRBJ1-1, with D unclear. Per germline, CDR1 SGHTA and CDR2 FQGTGA. V was pared by 5 bases and J by 1 base, with 8 bases between. The CDR3 sequence is 13 residues long. The CDR3 region has the DNA TGTGCCAGCAGCCCACAAGCGAACACTGAAGCTTTCTTT. It translates to CASSPQANTEAFF.

The rearrangement uses TRBV7-9 and TRBJ2-1; 13 bases fit TRBD2. V shed 4 bases and J 13 bases; nucleotides not matched to a gene: 7. CDR1 and CDR2 (germline): SEHNR, FQNEAQ (reference sequence). The CDR3 sequence is 14 residues long. Written as DNA, the CDR3 is TGTGCCAGCAGCTGGACTAGCGGGAGTGATTATCAGTTCTTC. Amino acid sequence: CASSWTSGSDYQFF.

The genes are TRBV7-2 and TRBJ2-1; a weak D match, TRBD1 (5 bases). V lost 5 bases, J lost 0 bases, and 11 bases lay in between. This CDR3 contains 15 residues. Germline CDR1 and CDR2: SGHTA and FQGNSA. This CDR3 reads CASSPYRSSYNEQFF. In DNA form, the CDR3 reads TGTGCCAGCAGCCCGTACAGGAGCTCCTACAATGAGCAGTTCTTC.

This clonotype has at least ten counts. The V gene is TRBV7-9, the J gene TRBJ2-4; D may be TRBD1 (6 bases). V gave up 5 bases and J gave up 6 bases, with 20 bases separating them. CDR1 is SEHNR and CDR2 is FQNEAQ in the germline V gene (reference sequence). This CDR3 is 16 amino acids long. The CDR3: CASSPAAGENINIQYF. CDR3 bases: TGTGCCAGCAGCCCCGCGGCAGGGGAAAATATAAACATTCAGTACTTC.

This clonotype was observed many times. The V gene is TRBV12-3 or TRBV12-4, the J gene TRBJ1-1; unclear D gene. The CDR3 contains 15 residues. V was shortened by 0 bases and J by 3 bases, with 11 bases between the two germline ends. The CDR3: CASSLARGYYTEAFF. DNA of the CDR3: TGTGCCAGCAGTTTAGCGCGAGGCTATTACACTGAAGCTTTCTTT.

This clonotype was observed at least ten times. V is TRBV4-1 and J is TRBJ2-1; no reliable D call. The germline V and J ends were trimmed by 0 bases and 0 bases, with 9 bases remaining between them. Germline-derived CDR1 and CDR2 are MGHRA and YSYEKL. The CDR3 loop spans 16 amino acids. CDR3 loop: CASSQEAGYSYNEQFF. CDR3 bases: TGCGCCAGCAGCCAAGAGGCCGGGTACTCCTACAATGAGCAGTTCTTC.

This clonotype was detected many times. The chain recombines TRBV2 with TRBJ2-1; 7 positions agree with TRBD1. Germline CDR1 reads SNHLY; CDR2 reads FYNNEI. The V and J ends lost 7 bases and 2 bases, in that order; junction bases with no gene match: 5. CDR3 size: 14 residues. The CDR3 DNA reads TGTGCCAGCAAGGGGACAGCGGCCTACAATGAGCAGTTCTTC. Amino acid sequence: CASKGTAAYNEQFF.

This clonotype occurred many times. The chain joins TRBV20-1 to TRBJ2-1, with 13 bases aligning to TRBD2. The CDR3 has 18 amino acids. J was trimmed by 8 bases and V by 8 bases; bases with no gene match: 21. Germline CDR1 DFQATT, CDR2 SNEGSKA (reference sequence). CDR3 residues: CSPVERTSGGPGDDEQFF. CDR3 DNA sequence: TGCAGTCCTGTCGAGAGGACTAGCGGGGGCCCGGGGGACGATGAGCAGTTCTTC.

This clonotype was seen at least ten times. The V gene is TRBV4-3, the J gene TRBJ1-2; D unclear. V shed 0 bases and J shed 2 bases, with 10 bases lying between them. The CDR3 runs 15 residues. Germline assignment: CDR1 LGHNA and CDR2 YSLEER. CDR3 bases: TGCGCCAGCAGCCAAGATTACGGTAGAAACTATGGCTACACCTTC. Protein product: CASSQDYGRNYGYTF.

This clonotype occurred many times. The V call is TRBV12-3 or TRBV12-4, the J call TRBJ2-1, with D possibly being TRBD1 or TRBD2 (6 bases each). Trimming took off 6 bases at V and 8 bases at J, with 17 bases between the two ends. The CDR3 contains 14 residues. The CDR3 sequence: CASRPRGETDEQFF. In DNA, the CDR3 is TGTGCCAGCAGACCTAGGGGGGAGACAGATGAGCAGTTCTTC.

This clonotype was counted ten times or more. The chain couples TRBV28 to TRBJ2-1; D unclear. The CDR3 is 15 amino acids. CDR1 is MDHEN, CDR2 SYDVKM, per germline. The ends were cut back, 7 bases at V and 0 bases at J, with 13 bases in the middle. CDR3 sequence: CASNTGGFSYNEQFF. DNA of the CDR3: TGTGCCAGCAATACGGGTGGGTTCTCCTACAATGAGCAGTTCTTC.

This clonotype occurred many times. The CDR3 nucleotides are TGTGCCAGCAGTTTAGCGCGAGGGTATGAGCAGTTCTTC. This codes for CASSLARGYEQFF. V gene TRBV12-3 or TRBV12-4 combines with J gene TRBJ2-1; the D gene is possibly TRBD2 (5 bases). This CDR3 spans 13 amino acids. Between the trimmed V and J ends, which lost 0 bases and 8 bases, there was a span of 8 bases.

The V call is TRBV28, the J call TRBJ1-5; 9 nucleotides line up with TRBD1. With V trimmed by 8 bases and J by 15 bases, 17 bases remained unmatched. In germline, CDR1 is MDHEN, CDR2 SYDVKM. The CDR3 length is 14 residues. The CDR3 coding sequence is TGTGCCAGCTTCCTGGGACAGGGTACCGGGCCCAGGCATTTT. Protein sequence: CASFLGQGTGPRHF. The entire variable domain, with the rest obtained from reference TRBV28 and TRBJ1-5, is as follows: DVKVTQSSRYLVKRTGEKVFLECVQDMDHENMFWYRQDPGLGLRLIYFSYDVKMKEKGDIPEGYSVSREKKERFSLILESASTNQTSMYLCASFLGQGTGPRHFGDGTRLSIL.

This chain uses TRBV18 with TRBJ2-7; D is perhaps TRBD1 or TRBD2 (6 bases each). The CDR3 runs 15 residues. V lost 2 bases and J lost 2, with 13 bases in between. CDR1 KGHSH and CDR2 LQKENI come from the germline V gene. The CDR3 DNA reads TGTGCCAGCTCACCAGAGGGGGGCCGGGCCTACGAGCAGTACTTC. Encoded protein: CASSPEGGRAYEQYF.

This clonotype showed up many times. CDR3 DNA: TGCAGTGCTAGAGATCAAAGGGAATCCCAGTACTTC. It specifies CSARDQRESQYF. The chain combines TRBV20-1 with TRBJ2-7; unclear D gene. CDR1 and CDR2 from the germline V gene are DFQATT and SNEGSKA (reference sequence). Trimming took off 0 bases at V and 10 bases at J, with 13 bases between the two ends. The CDR3 has 12 amino acids.

In its sample, this clonotype was seen a few times. At one end the junction does not follow the germline gene, possibly because of a read error. The V call is TRBV28, the J call TRBJ1-5; D not resolved. CDR1 MDHEN and CDR2 SYDVKM come from the germline V gene. This CDR3 has 14 residues. In DNA form, the CDR3 reads TGTGCCATCAGTTTGTTGGAGTACAATCAGCCCCAGCATTTT. Translation gives CAISLLEYNQPQHF.

This clonotype was counted ten times or more. CDR3 sequence reads: CASSPKGTGWTYNEQFF. The CDR3 DNA sequence: TGTGCCAGCTCACCCAAGGGGACAGGGTGGACCTACAATGAGCAGTTCTTC. The rearrangement joins TRBV18 to TRBJ2-1, with TRBD1 identical over 9 bases. The V gene end was trimmed by 3 bases and the J gene end by 2 bases; junction bases not matched to a gene: 8. Germline V gene data show CDR1 as KGHSH and CDR2 as LQKENI. This CDR3 is built from 17 residues.

The chain joins TRBV5-5 to TRBJ2-5; D is undetermined. Trimming stripped 1 base from V and 5 bases from J, with 12 bases between. The CDR3 runs 14 residues. The germline CDR1 and CDR2 sequences are SGHKS and YYEKEE (reference sequence). In DNA form, the CDR3 reads TGTGCCAGCAGCTTGTCTGCGACCGCGGAGACCCAGTACTTC. This sequence encodes CASSLSATAETQYF.

About this clonotype itself: It may be a read error: a sequence one base away is much more abundant. This sequence joins TRBV5-5 and TRBJ2-5; tentative D call: TRBD2 (5 bases). The CDR3 sequence is 14 residues long. Germline V lookup: CDR1 SGHKS, CDR2 YYEKEE (reference sequence). The CDR3 loop reads CASSLYRDYETRYF. The CDR3 DNA reads as TGTGCCAGCAGCTTGTATCGGGATTATGAGACCCGGTACTTC.

Sample share makes this clonotype medium-sized. The chain employs TRBV29-1 and TRBJ1-1; D is perhaps TRBD1 (6 bases). V was clipped by 6 bases and J by 4 bases, with 21 bases between them. Per the germline V gene, CDR1 is SQVTM and CDR2 is ANQGSEA. This CDR3 has 15 amino acids. CDR3: CSVSSGGLPFTEAFF. DNA for the CDR3: TGCAGCGTCTCGAGTGGGGGCCTCCCCTTCACTGAAGCTTTCTTT.

This clonotype occurred many times. The J gene is TRBJ1-2, the V gene TRBV5-1, with 7 bases identical to TRBD1. V was pared by 1 base and J by 0 bases, with 6 bases of the junction left unmatched. CDR1 is SGHRS, CDR2 YFSETQ, per germline. This CDR3 contains 16 residues. CDR3 loop: CASSLLSGQTNYGYTF. DNA for the CDR3: TGCGCCAGCAGCTTGTTATCGGGACAGACTAACTATGGCTACACCTTC.

This clonotype has at least ten counts. The chain has TRBV20-1 and TRBJ1-2; 9 bases are a match to TRBD1. After removal of 3 bases from V and 4 bases from J, the junction contained 9 bases not matched to a gene. Per the germline V gene, CDR1 is DFQATT and CDR2 is SNEGSKA (reference sequence). The CDR3 loop spans 15 amino acids. The CDR3 region is CSASPGTGTLYGYTF. CDR3 DNA: TGCAGTGCTAGCCCCGGGACAGGGACTCTCTATGGCTACACCTTC.

This clonotype came up many times. This chain uses TRBV27 with TRBJ1-2, with 7 bases fitting TRBD1. This CDR3 region has 15 residues. J gave up 3 bases and V 4 bases, and 8 bases lay outside the gene matches. Germline lookup yields CDR1 MNHEY and CDR2 SMNVEV (reference sequence). The CDR3 region has the DNA TGTGCCAGCAGTTCAGTCGGGACAGATTACTATGGCTACACCTTC. Its translation is CASSSVGTDYYGYTF.

This clonotype was detected many times. The chain has TRBV28 and TRBJ2-7; TRBD1 matches at 8 bases. Unmatched junction bases numbered 9, after V lost 5 bases and J lost 6 bases. CDR1 and CDR2 (germline): MDHEN, SYDVKM. The CDR3 totals 14 residues. CDR3 DNA sequence: TGTGCCAGCAGTCGCCAGGGGGCTGCCTCCGAGCAGTACTTC. Its translation is CASSRQGAASEQYF.

This clonotype was detected many times. The CDR3 is CASSLRGDTEAFF. CDR3 nucleotides: TGTGCCAGCAGCCTGAGGGGGGACACTGAAGCTTTCTTT. The chain has TRBV12-3 or TRBV12-4 and TRBJ1-1; maybe TRBD1 (6 bases). This CDR3 has 13 amino acids. V was cut by 6 bases and J by 3 bases, with 11 bases left in between.

This clonotype was seen repeatedly, ten times or more. This chain uses TRBV29-1 with TRBJ1-2; D is perhaps TRBD1 (5 bases). The CDR3 runs to 14 residues. Trimming stripped 3 bases from V and 2 bases from J, with 13 bases between. Germline V gene lookup returns CDR1 SQVTM and CDR2 ANQGSEA. As DNA, the CDR3 is TGCAGCGTTGATGGGACCCCGACGAACTATGGCTACACCTTC. This codes for CSVDGTPTNYGYTF. The complete variable domain, with remaining parts taken from reference TRBV29-1 and TRBJ1-2, reads SAVISQKPSRDICQRGTSLTIQCQVDSQVTMMFWYRQQPGQSLTLIATANQGSEATYESGFVIDKFPISRPNLTFSTLTVSNMSPEDSSIYLCSVDGTPTNYGYTFGSGTRLTVV.

The table lists this clonotype with many counts. This chain joins TRBV5-6 and TRBJ2-7; a weak D match, TRBD2 (6 bases). V was clipped by 0 bases and J by 7 bases, with 20 bases between them. CDR1 SGHDT and CDR2 YYEEEE come from the germline V gene. The CDR3 runs to 16 residues. The chain's CDR3 is CASSLATTPGDWEQYF. The CDR3 coding sequence is TGTGCCAGCAGCTTGGCCACCACCCCGGGGGATTGGGAGCAGTACTTC.

This clonotype was seen at least ten times. The V call is TRBV28, the J call TRBJ2-2, with unresolved D. Trimming took 2 bases from V and 5 from J, leaving 12 bases between them. CDR1 is MDHEN, CDR2 SYDVKM, per germline. The CDR3 loop spans 15 amino acids. CDR3 region: CASSLTFGFTGELFF. DNA for the CDR3: TGTGCCAGCAGTTTAACGTTTGGTTTTACCGGGGAGCTGTTTTTT.